Listed here are 10 T cell receptor beta chains from one sample, sequenced in a study of cytomegalovirus exposure and HLA in healthy donors. Primers included in the PCR were 60 Vbeta and 13 Jbeta primers. Using immunoSEQ multiplex PCR, the repertoire was profiled, and TCRdb retains in-frame clones only, with some absent. The table lists about 270,000 clones, roughly 70% of them singletons. Material: PBMCs. Every receptor here comes from a female donor in good health and CMV-seronegative.

The gene calls are TRBV10-3 and TRBJ2-2, with 16 bases aligning to TRBD2. The V gene end was trimmed by 6 bases and the J gene end by 0 bases; junction bases not matched to a gene: 10. CDR1 and CDR2 (germline): ENHRY, SYGVKD. The CDR3 extends over 20 amino acids. The CDR3 region is CAIRKPGLAGGGANTGELFF. The CDR3 nucleotides are TGTGCCATCAGGAAACCGGGACTAGCGGGAGGGGGGGCGAACACCGGGGAGCTGTTTTTT.

The rearrangement joins TRBV7-2 to TRBJ2-7; tentatively, D is TRBD1 (5 bases). The CDR3 extends over 14 amino acids. Germline V gene data show CDR1 as SGHTA and CDR2 as FQGNSA. V lost 1 base and J lost 3, with 10 bases in between. CDR3 nucleotide sequence: TGTGCCAGCAGCTTAGAGAGGCAGGGCTACGAGCAGTACTTC. Protein sequence: CASSLERQGYEQYF.

This sequence joins TRBV7-9 and TRBJ2-6; 9 bases align to TRBD2. J was trimmed by 4 bases and V by 5 bases; bases with no gene match: 3. Germline V CDR1 and CDR2: SEHNR, FQNEAQ (reference sequence). The CDR3 runs 15 residues. This chain's CDR3 is CASSRSGRGANVLTF. CDR3 coding DNA: TGTGCCAGCAGCCGTAGCGGGAGAGGGGCCAACGTCCTGACTTTC.

The chain is built from TRBV7-9 and TRBJ2-7; tentative D call: TRBD2 (7 bases). Per the germline V gene, CDR1 is SEHNR and CDR2 is FQNEAQ (reference sequence). The length of the CDR3 is 15 residues. The germline V and J ends were trimmed by 3 bases and 4 bases, with 16 bases remaining between them. This CDR3 is CASSLGGGHGYEQYF. As DNA, the CDR3 is TGTGCCAGCAGCTTGGGGGGGGGACATGGATACGAGCAGTACTTC. The variable domain in full, with the rest retrieved from reference TRBV7-9 and TRBJ2-7, is DTGVSQNPRHKITKRGQNVTFRCDPISEHNRLYWYRQTLGQGPEFLTYFQNEAQLEKSRLLSDRFSAERPKGSFSTLEIQRTEQGDSAMYLCASSLGGGHGYEQYFGPGTRLTVT.

This clone was seen more than once but under ten times. The V call is TRBV6-4, the J call TRBJ2-3; 9 positions match TRBD2. This CDR3 comprises 14 residues. The V segment lost 3 bases and the J segment 4 bases; nucleotides outside the gene matches: 2. Per the germline V gene, CDR1 is MRHNA and CDR2 is SNTAGT. The CDR3 DNA reads as TGTGCCAGCAGTGAGGCTAGCGGGGCAGATACGCAGTATTTT. As protein: CASSEASGADTQYF.

The rearrangement uses TRBV7-9 and TRBJ1-2; D is uncertain. The length of the CDR3 is 13 residues. With 3 bases removed from V and 10 bases from J, the gap between germline ends came to 15 bases. Per germline, CDR1 SEHNR and CDR2 FQNEAQ (reference sequence). The CDR3 DNA reads TGTGCCAGCAGCTTGGAACAGAGAGAAGACTACACCTTC. Translated, it gives CASSLEQREDYTF.

The chain combines TRBV28 with TRBJ2-1; TRBD1 matches at 9 bases. J was trimmed by 0 bases and V by 3 bases; bases with no gene match: 12. Germline assignment: CDR1 MDHEN and CDR2 SYDVKM. The CDR3 is made up of 19 amino acids. The CDR3 nucleotides are TGTGCCAGCAGTTTTGGGACAGGGTCATTTTCTCGCTCCTACAATGAGCAGTTCTTC. Translated, it gives CASSFGTGSFSRSYNEQFF.

The rearrangement uses TRBV5-1 and TRBJ2-5; 7 bases fit TRBD1. The J call may be wrong; the DNA end is better matched by TRBJ2-7. The CDR3 loop spans 14 amino acids. Germline assignment: CDR1 SGHRS and CDR2 YFSETQ. The CDR3, as DNA: TGCGCCAGCAGCTTAAGGGGGCCCTCCTACGAGCAGTACTTC. This gives the protein CASSLRGPSYEQYF.

This clone was recorded once. This chain joins TRBV5-4 and TRBJ2-3, with D possibly being TRBD1 (5 bases). The CDR3 contains 15 residues. Germline loops: CDR1 SGHNT, CDR2 YYREEE (reference sequence). Trimming shortened V by 4 bases and J by 0 bases, and 12 bases separated the two germline ends. The CDR3 here is CASSAGQTSTDTQYF. In nucleotides, the CDR3 is TGTGCCAGCAGCGCCGGACAAACTAGCACAGATACGCAGTATTTT.

The genes are TRBV25-1 and TRBJ1-2, with 8 bases fitting TRBD1. The germline V gene encodes CDR1 MGHDK and CDR2 SYGVNS. The CDR3 runs to 14 residues. J lost 8 bases, V lost 6 bases, and 11 bases had no gene match. The DNA for the CDR3 is TGTGCCAGCAGCGGCTCAGGACAGGGCTGGGGCTACACCTTC. This encodes CASSGSGQGWGYTF.